Each of the 30 T cell receptor beta chains below was sequenced from the same sample in a study of CD8 T cells in ankylosing spondylitis. In TCRdb, the 5' RACE reads were re-called with MiXCR into one record per CDR3 protein. Here the sample spans roughly 280,000 distinct CDR3 sequences, roughly 20% being singletons. Sequenced material: blood, either unsorted or a sorted T cell fraction (not recorded which). The source of these receptors is a male donor with ankylosing spondylitis or in good health (not recorded which).

Remarks on this clonotype: A read error is possible here, since a much larger clone lies one base away. The CDR3 DNA follows: TGCAGCGTTCAAAACGGGGTGAGTCGGGAGCAGTACGTC. Translated: CSVQNGVSREQYV. V gene TRBV29-1 combines with J gene TRBJ2-7, with D possibly matching TRBD2 (5 bases). The CDR3 has 13 residues. Germline lookup yields CDR1 SQVTM and CDR2 ANQGSEA. Trimming stripped 5 bases from V and 7 bases from J, with 18 bases between.

This clonotype was picked up a small number of times. The chain uses TRBV24-1 and TRBJ2-1; 8 bases are a match to TRBD2. The junction had 7 bases not matched to a gene; V was cut back by 9 bases and J by 1 base. This CDR3 has 15 residues. Germline CDR1 and CDR2: KGHDR and SFDVKD. The chain's CDR3 is CATGLAGRSYNEQFF. CDR3 nucleotides: TGTGCCACCGGGTTAGCGGGAAGGTCCTACAATGAGCAGTTCTTC.

The V gene is TRBV7-3, the J gene TRBJ2-3; 7 bases match TRBD2. From germline, CDR1 is SGHTA and CDR2 FQGTGA. V lost 4 bases and J lost 2; bases outside the gene matches: 3. The CDR3 covers 14 residues. The CDR3 sequence is CASSSGLPTDTQYF. The DNA of the CDR3 is TGTGCCAGCAGCTCGGGACTACCCACAGATACGCAGTATTTT.

This clonotype was observed at least ten times. The chain has TRBV5-1 and TRBJ1-6; no firm D call. Germline V CDR1 and CDR2: SGHRS, YFSETQ. This CDR3 is built from 12 residues. The ends were cut back, 5 bases at V and 10 bases at J, with 10 bases in the middle. This CDR3 is CASRITGSPLHF. The CDR3 DNA reads as TGCGCCAGCAGAATCACGGGCTCACCCCTCCACTTT.

The rearrangement joins TRBV20-1 to TRBJ2-7; a possible D gene is TRBD2 (6 bases). Germline V lookup: CDR1 DFQATT, CDR2 SNEGSKA (reference sequence). The CDR3 covers 14 residues. The V end lost 1 base, the J end lost 4 bases, and 14 bases lay between the germline ends. Here the CDR3 DNA reads TGCAGTGCTAGAGGTGGGGGACTCTCTTACGAGCAGTACGTC. This gives the protein CSARGGGLSYEQYV.

Remarks on this clonotype: A single base separates this from a much larger clone, so it may be a read error. The gene calls are TRBV30 and TRBJ1-2, with a tentative D call TRBD1 (5 bases). CDR3 length: 12 residues. Germline V gene lookup returns CDR1 GTSNPN and CDR2 SVGIG (reference sequence). CDR3 region: CTWSPGDYGYTF. CDR3 sequence (DNA): TGTACCTGGAGTCCGGGGGACTATGGCTACACCTTC.

V is TRBV3-1 and J is TRBJ2-3; TRBD2 agrees at 14 bases. J gave up 7 bases and V 8 bases, and 8 bases lay outside the gene matches. Germline CDR1 LGHDT, CDR2 YNNKEL (reference sequence). The CDR3 loop spans 15 amino acids. The CDR3: CASCSGLAGGYTQYF. CDR3 DNA sequence: TGTGCCAGCTGCTCTGGACTAGCGGGGGGCTATACGCAGTATTTT.

This clonotype was seen more than once but under ten times. This chain connects TRBV5-5 to TRBJ2-1; 14 bases map to TRBD2. The CDR3 runs to 16 residues. The V gene's germline CDR1 is SGHKS and CDR2 YYEKEE (reference sequence). Trimming at V came to 0 bases and at J to 13 bases, leaving 9 bases not matched to a gene. The CDR3 protein is CASSLDGTSGSGFQFF. DNA of the CDR3: TGTGCCAGCAGCTTGGACGGGACTAGCGGGAGCGGGTTCCAGTTCTTC.

The CDR3 nucleotides read TGCGCCAGCAGCTCACCGAACGACAGGGCTAGCACAGATACGCAGTATTTT. Residues: CASSSPNDRASTDTQYF. The chain links TRBV5-1 to TRBJ2-3, with 7 bases identical to TRBD1. The ends lost 3 bases at V and 0 bases at J; junction bases unmatched: 10. The CDR3 sequence is 17 residues long. Germline CDR1 SGHRS, CDR2 YFSETQ.

The chain has TRBV10-1 and TRBJ2-7; 12 bases fit TRBD2. CDR3 length: 15 residues. Trimming removed 5 bases from V and 3 bases from J; junction bases left unmatched: 5. The V gene's germline CDR1 is WNHNN and CDR2 SYGVQD (reference sequence). CDR3 loop: CASSTLAGGDYEQYV. The CDR3 DNA reads TGCGCCAGCAGTACACTAGCGGGAGGAGACTACGAGCAGTACGTC.

The chain has TRBV3-1 and TRBJ2-1, with a weak D call TRBD2 (6 bases). With 1 base removed from V and 12 bases from J, the gap between germline ends came to 16 bases. Germline CDR1 and CDR2: LGHDT and YNNKEL (reference sequence). This CDR3 is built from 14 residues. The CDR3 bases are TGTGCCAGCAGCCAAGTACTAGCCAAAATCGGGCAGTTCTTC. Translated: CASSQVLAKIGQFF.

This clonotype was observed a handful of times. The J gene is TRBJ1-1, the V gene TRBV3-1; D unclear. This CDR3 has 13 amino acids. Germline assignment: CDR1 LGHDT and CDR2 YNNKEL (reference sequence). V was pared by 0 bases and J by 11 bases, with 13 bases between. CDR3 coding DNA: TGTGCCAGCAGCCAAGAATCGCCTGTGGATGCTTTCTTT. Protein: CASSQESPVDAFF. Full variable domain (outside the CDR3, taken from reference TRBV3-1 and TRBJ1-1): DTAVSQTPKYLVTQMGNDKSIKCEQNLGHDTMYWYKQDSKKFLKIMFSYNNKELIINETVPNRFSPKSPDKAHLNLHINSLELGDSAVYFCASSQESPVDAFFGQGTRLTVV.

The chain uses TRBV5-1 and TRBJ2-1, with a possible D match to TRBD1 (6 bases). The ends were cut back, 5 bases at V and 0 bases at J, with 9 bases in the middle. Germline CDR1 is SGHRS and CDR2 is YFSETQ. This CDR3 comprises 14 residues. The CDR3 protein is CASSEGGSYNEQFF. The CDR3 DNA follows: TGCGCCAGCAGTGAAGGGGGCTCCTACAATGAGCAGTTCTTC.

This clonotype was picked up a small number of times. V and J are TRBV20-1 and TRBJ1-6, with 7 positions matching TRBD1. Germline CDR1 is DFQATT and CDR2 is SNEGSKA (reference sequence). The CDR3 covers 11 residues. Here the CDR3 reads CSTGVGSPLHF. Here the CDR3 DNA reads TGCAGCACAGGGGTGGGCTCACCCCTCCACTTT.

The chain is built from TRBV10-3 and TRBJ1-4; D not certain. Looked up from germline, CDR1 is ENHRY and CDR2 is SYGVKD. Trimming left V 0 bases short and J 8 bases short, with 7 bases between. This CDR3 region has 13 residues. The CDR3 sequence is CAISESGIEKLFF. CDR3 in DNA: TGTGCCATCAGTGAGTCCGGCATAGAAAAACTGTTTTTT.

The V and J genes are TRBV5-1 and TRBJ1-2, with TRBD1 matching over 10 bases. Germline V gene lookup returns CDR1 SGHRS and CDR2 YFSETQ. The CDR3 has 15 amino acids. V lost 4 bases, J lost 5 bases, and 8 bases stayed unmatched. In DNA form, the CDR3 reads TGCGCCAGCAGCCGTACCGGGACAGGGGAGTATGGCTACACCTTC. This sequence encodes CASSRTGTGEYGYTF. Full variable domain (missing parts from reference TRBV5-1 and TRBJ1-2): KAGVTQTPRYLIKTRGQQVTLSCSPISGHRSVSWYQQTPGQGLQFLFEYFSETQRNKGNFPGRFSGRQFSNSRSEMNVSTLELGDSALYLCASSRTGTGEYGYTFGSGTRLTVV.

This clonotype appeared a few times. The J gene is TRBJ2-3, the V gene TRBV10-3; no reliable D call. Germline CDR1 reads ENHRY; CDR2 reads SYGVKD. V was pared by 5 bases and J by 6 bases, with 15 bases between. This CDR3 region has 14 residues. CDR3 in DNA: TGTGCCATCAGTACCCCACCCACTGGGGATACGCAGTATTTT. Amino acid sequence: CAISTPPTGDTQYF.

This clonotype has at least ten counts. The V and J genes are TRBV5-5 and TRBJ2-2, with D hard to call. Germline CDR1 and CDR2: SGHKS and YYEKEE (reference sequence). V was trimmed by 4 bases and J by 10 bases, leaving 8 bases between them. The CDR3 runs to 11 residues. CDR3: CASSGIEELFF. DNA for the CDR3: TGTGCCAGCAGCGGAATCGAGGAGCTGTTTTTT. Complete variable domain (other parts from reference TRBV5-5 and TRBJ2-2): DAGVTQSPTHLIKTRGQQVTLRCSPISGHKSVSWYQQVLGQGPQFIFQYYEKEERGRGNFPDRFSARQFPNYSSELNVNALLLGDSALYLCASSGIEELFFGEGSRLTVL.

The chain carries TRBV28 and TRBJ2-5; the match to TRBD2 covers 8 bases. The CDR3 loop spans 14 amino acids. The junction had 9 bases not matched to a gene; V was cut back by 7 bases and J by 5 bases. CDR1 and CDR2 from the germline V gene are MDHEN and SYDVKM. The CDR3 nucleotides read TGTGCCAGCACAGCTAGCGGGTGGGGCGAGACCCAGTACTTC. This encodes CASTASGWGETQYF.

This clonotype has more than one count but fewer than ten. The chain employs TRBV29-1 and TRBJ2-2; 11 positions match TRBD1. V dropped 7 bases and J dropped 3; count of bases not matched to a gene: 4. CDR1 is SQVTM and CDR2 is ANQGSEA in the germline V gene. CDR3 length equals 14 residues. CDR3: CSGQGQGDTGELFF. The DNA of the CDR3 is TGCAGCGGCCAGGGACAGGGGGACACCGGGGAGCTGTTTTTT.

The J gene is TRBJ2-3, the V gene TRBV5-1; tentatively, D is TRBD1 or TRBD2 (6 bases each). The V and J ends lost 6 bases and 2 bases respectively, with 16 bases between them. CDR1 and CDR2 from the germline V gene are SGHRS and YFSETQ. CDR3 length: 15 residues. CDR3 sequence (DNA): TGCGCCAGCAATGGACGGGGGCCTTCCACAGATACGCAGTATTTT. This sequence encodes CASNGRGPSTDTQYF.

This chain connects TRBV3-1 to TRBJ2-1; 8 bases line up with TRBD2. The ends lost 1 base at V and 5 bases at J; junction bases unmatched: 7. Per the germline V gene, CDR1 is LGHDT and CDR2 is YNNKEL (reference sequence). This CDR3 spans 16 amino acids. The CDR3 bases are TGTGCCAGCAGCCAAGTGCCAGCGGGAGAAAACAATGAGCAGTTCTTC. Protein: CASSQVPAGENNEQFF.

A few counts support this clonotype. V usage is TRBV28 and J usage is TRBJ2-2; D might be TRBD2 (6 bases). The CDR3 is made up of 13 amino acids. Germline V CDR1 and CDR2: MDHEN, SYDVKM. V dropped 4 bases and J dropped 6 bases, with 9 bases sitting between them. As DNA, the CDR3 is TGTGCCAGCAGTTCAGGGAGGCCCGGGGAGCTGTTTTTT. Protein: CASSSGRPGELFF.

The chain joins TRBV20-1 to TRBJ2-5; TRBD1 is a possible D gene (6 bases). CDR1 is DFQATT, CDR2 SNEGSKA, per germline (reference sequence). With 8 bases removed from V and 5 bases from J, the gap between germline ends came to 15 bases. This CDR3 region has 12 residues. The CDR3 here is CSTGQSFETQYF. The CDR3 DNA is TGCAGTACCGGACAGAGCTTCGAGACCCAGTACTTC.

A few counts support this clonotype. The rearrangement uses TRBV4-1 and TRBJ2-2; 7 nucleotides agree with TRBD1. CDR3 size: 16 residues. Germline values: CDR1 MGHRA, CDR2 YSYEKL. Unmatched junction bases numbered 2, after V lost 1 base and J lost 0 bases. CDR3 nucleotides: TGCGCCAGCAGCCAAGGAGGGACAGCGAACACCGGGGAGCTGTTTTTT. Translating it yields CASSQGGTANTGELFF.

This clonotype came up a few times. This rearrangement joins TRBV27 to TRBJ2-3; D not certain. V lost 2 bases and J lost 0, with 18 bases in between. The germline V gene encodes CDR1 MNHEY and CDR2 SMNVEV (reference sequence). The CDR3 sequence is 18 residues long. The CDR3 is CASSLTGLHETSTDTQYF. The DNA for the CDR3 is TGTGCCAGCAGTTTAACCGGGCTCCACGAAACTAGCACAGATACGCAGTATTTT.

This chain joins TRBV6-6 and TRBJ1-2; the D is unclear. Trimming stripped 0 bases from V and 5 bases from J, with 7 bases between. Germline-derived CDR1 and CDR2 are MNHNY and SVGAGI (reference sequence). This CDR3 is built from 13 residues. The CDR3 spells CASSYSTDYGYTF. Written as DNA, the CDR3 is TGTGCCAGCAGTTACTCCACTGATTATGGCTACACCTTC.

This clonotype was seen more than once but under ten times. This sequence joins TRBV9 and TRBJ2-3; D ambiguous. Deletions cut 4 bases from V and 2 bases from J, with 11 bases between. The CDR3 contains 14 residues. Germline V gene data show CDR1 as SGDLS and CDR2 as YYNGEE. The CDR3 DNA follows: TGTGCCAGCAGCCGAGACTGGGCCACAGATACGCAGTATTTT. This sequence encodes CASSRDWATDTQYF. Combining the CDR3 with reference TRBV9 and TRBJ2-3 gives the whole variable domain DSGVTQTPKHLITATGQRVTLRCSPRSGDLSVYWYQQSLDQGLQFLIQYYNGEERAKGNILERFSAQQFPDLHSELNLSSLELGDSALYFCASSRDWATDTQYFGPGTRLTVL.

The rearrangement links TRBV2 to TRBJ2-7, with a possible D match to TRBD2 (7 bases). The CDR3 runs 13 residues. The ends were cut back, 8 bases at V and 7 bases at J, with 18 bases in the middle. Germline CDR1 is SNHLY and CDR2 is FYNNEI. CDR3 sequence: CASAPPGGNEQYV. CDR3 bases: TGTGCCAGCGCCCCCCCGGGGGGCAATGAGCAGTACGTC.

This chain joins TRBV5-1 and TRBJ2-3; 9 nucleotides line up with TRBD2. The CDR3 runs to 16 residues. Germline-derived CDR1 and CDR2 are SGHRS and YFSETQ. The J segment lost 2 bases and the V segment lost 4 bases, leaving 8 bases of the junction unmatched. CDR3 in amino acids: CASSRGASGNTDTQYF. CDR3 nucleotide sequence: TGCGCCAGCAGCCGGGGGGCTAGCGGGAACACAGATACGCAGTATTTT.